This T cell receptor (beta chain) was obtained from a study of PD-1 blockade in classical Hodgkin lymphoma. After autologous stem cell transplantation all patients relapsed, and prior brentuximab vedotin exposure differed between cohorts. Sequencing was performed with immunoSEQ multiplex PCR; in TCRdb, only in-frame clones are kept and a portion is missing. The data hold approximately 100,000 clones, with approximately 92% observed a single time. Trimming cost V 3 bases and J 1 base, with 10 bases left between them. The CDR3 is made up of 14 amino acids. CDR1 and CDR2 (germline): ENHRY, SYGVKD. In this sample, this clone turned up once.

V gene TRBV10-3 combines with J gene TRBJ2-7, with D perhaps TRBD2 (5 bases). The sequence derives from a human donor with classical Hodgkin lymphoma. The starting material was peripheral blood mononuclear cells (PBMCs), obtained at baseline. The CDR3 is CAISESGSSYEQYF. The CDR3 bases are TGTGCCATCAGTGAATCGGGGAGTTCCTACGAGCAGTACTTC.